These 13 T cell receptor beta chains originate from one sample sequenced in a study of T cell repertoires in cytomegalovirus infection. TCRdb analysed the reads with MiXCR anew, one entry per CDR3 protein. The sample carries hundreds of thousands of distinct CDR3 sequences, around a third recorded once. The antigens of these receptors remain unknown. Material: cultured CD8+ T cells from PBMCs, obtained from culture after CMV antigen stimulation. The receptors derive from a human donor in good health (CMV status not recorded). Some clones in this sample may be carry-over from other donors' samples.

Only one count was recorded for this clonotype. In nucleotides, the CDR3 is TGTGCCAGTACCAGGGGGTATGGCACTGAAGCTTTCTTT. Amino acids: CASTRGYGTEAFF. This rearrangement joins TRBV19 to TRBJ1-1; TRBD1 agrees at 7 bases. In germline, CDR1 is LNHDA, CDR2 SQIVND (reference sequence). V shed 7 bases and J 4 bases; nucleotides not matched to a gene: 6. The CDR3 runs 13 residues.

The chain recombines TRBV27 with TRBJ2-5; 7 nucleotides match TRBD2. CDR3 size: 15 residues. The J segment lost 1 base and the V segment lost 2 bases, leaving 4 bases of the junction unmatched. Germline V gene sequence: CDR1 MNHEY, CDR2 SMNVEV (reference sequence). CDR3 nucleotide sequence: TGTGCCAGCAGTTTACGGGACTACTTCCAAGAGACCCAGTACTTC. This gives the protein CASSLRDYFQETQYF.

This clonotype was seen repeatedly, ten times or more. The CDR3 DNA sequence: TGTGCCAGCAGCGGACGTAGCGGGGGGCCTTACAATGAGCAGTTCTTC. It is translated as CASSGRSGGPYNEQFF. The chain couples TRBV7-6 to TRBJ2-1; 10 nucleotides agree with TRBD2. Germline trimming cut 5 bases from V and 4 bases from J; bases unmatched to any gene: 8. The CDR3 consists of 16 residues. Germline CDR1 and CDR2: SGHVS and FNYEAQ. Full variable domain (missing parts from reference TRBV7-6 and TRBJ2-1): GAGVSQSPRYKVTKRGQDVALRCDPISGHVSLYWYRQALGQGPEFLTYFNYEAQQDKSGLPNDRFSAERPEGSISTLTIQRTEQRDSAMYRCASSGRSGGPYNEQFFGPGTRLTVL.

Details on this clonotype: This may come from a read error, since a much larger clone is one base off. Because the CDR3 is missing its conserved closing phenylalanine or tryptophan, this is likely a read error. The chain is built from TRBV7-6 and TRBJ1-1; D may be TRBD1 (5 bases). The germline V gene has CDR1 SGHVS and CDR2 FNYEAQ. The CDR3 covers 16 residues. In nucleotides, the CDR3 is TGTGCTAGCAGCCCCCTCGGGGGGAACATGAACACTGAAGCTTTCTCT. It encodes CASSPLGGNMNTEAFS.

The genes are TRBV27 and TRBJ2-7; D gene unclear. Trimming removed 5 bases from V and 0 bases from J, with 11 bases in between. This CDR3 contains 14 residues. In germline, CDR1 is MNHEY, CDR2 SMNVEV (reference sequence). The CDR3 loop reads CASSPHRSSYEQYV. In DNA, the CDR3 is TGTGCCAGCAGTCCCCACCGTAGCTCCTACGAGCAGTACGTC.

The rearrangement uses TRBV4-1 and TRBJ1-2; D possibly corresponds to TRBD1 (6 bases). Looked up from germline, CDR1 is MGHRA and CDR2 is YSYEKL. The CDR3 has 15 amino acids. V lost 0 bases to trimming and J lost 4 bases, with 12 bases between them. CDR3 protein: CASSQDLVGAYGYTF. CDR3 in DNA: TGCGCCAGCAGCCAAGATCTGGTGGGGGCCTATGGCTACACCTTC.

This clonotype was seen a few times. The genes are TRBV7-6 and TRBJ1-6, with D unclear. This CDR3 contains 16 residues. Trimming removed 5 bases from V and 8 bases from J, with 19 bases in between. CDR1 and CDR2 from the germline V gene are SGHVS and FNYEAQ. The chain's CDR3 is CASSPTEGGIDSPLHF. CDR3 DNA sequence: TGTGCCAGCAGCCCGACGGAAGGAGGGATTGATTCACCCCTCCACTTT.

This clonotype was seen many times. This chain connects TRBV7-9 to TRBJ1-3; 8 positions agree with TRBD1. This CDR3 has 13 amino acids. The trim removed 4 bases at V and 8 bases at J, leaving 4 bases unmatched. Germline assignment: CDR1 SEHNR and CDR2 FQNEAQ (reference sequence). DNA for the CDR3: TGTGCCAGCAGCTCAGGGGGCCTGGACACCATATATTTT. This encodes CASSSGGLDTIYF.

There are a few counts of this clonotype. The chain uses TRBV20-1 and TRBJ2-5; 8 positions match TRBD2. Germline CDR1 is DFQATT and CDR2 is SNEGSKA (reference sequence). The CDR3 runs to 16 residues. Trimming removed 2 bases from V and 1 base from J; junction bases left unmatched: 9. As DNA, the CDR3 is TGCAGTGCTAGACTCCAGCGGGGGCCGATCCAAGAGACCCAGTACTTC. Translating gives CSARLQRGPIQETQYF.

The V and J genes are TRBV2 and TRBJ2-5; 12 bases align to TRBD1. The junction had 5 bases not matched to a gene; V was cut back by 4 bases and J by 5 bases. The CDR3 consists of 15 residues. The V gene's germline CDR1 is SNHLY and CDR2 FYNNEI. As DNA, the CDR3 is TGTGCCAGCAGTGGTCTGGGACAGGGGGCTGAGACCCAGTACTTC. Amino acid sequence: CASSGLGQGAETQYF. Using reference TRBV2 and TRBJ2-5 for the parts outside the CDR3, the full variable domain is EPEVTQTPSHQVTQMGQEVILRCVPISNHLYFYWYRQILGQKVEFLVSFYNNEISEKSEIFDDQFSVERPDGSNFTLKIRSTKLEDSAMYFCASSGLGQGAETQYFGPGTRLLVL.

J is TRBJ1-2 and V is TRBV6-1; D is possibly TRBD1 (6 bases). The CDR3 spans 15 residues. The V gene lost 0 bases and the J gene lost 4 bases, with 12 bases spanning the gap. CDR1 and CDR2 from the germline V gene are MNHNS and SASEGT. The CDR3 loop reads CASSEALLDSYGYTF. CDR3 nucleotides: TGTGCCAGCAGTGAAGCGCTACTGGACAGCTATGGCTACACCTTC.

This rearrangement joins TRBV7-9 to TRBJ2-2; D not resolved. The CDR3 runs 16 residues. The V end was cut by 5 bases, the J end by 6 bases, with 19 bases between. Germline V CDR1 and CDR2: SEHNR, FQNEAQ (reference sequence). CDR3 region: CASSPRQFVVPGELFF. CDR3 nucleotide sequence: TGTGCCAGCAGCCCGAGACAATTTGTAGTCCCCGGGGAGCTGTTTTTT.

CDR3 bases: TGCGCCAGCAGCCAGGGGCGGCCGGATTCCATACCCTACGAGCAGTACTTC. Translation gives CASSQGRPDSIPYEQYF. The genes are TRBV4-1 and TRBJ2-7; D perhaps matches TRBD1 (5 bases). CDR1 and CDR2 (germline): MGHRA, YSYEKL. This CDR3 has 17 amino acids. V lost 3 bases and J lost 2, with 20 bases in between.